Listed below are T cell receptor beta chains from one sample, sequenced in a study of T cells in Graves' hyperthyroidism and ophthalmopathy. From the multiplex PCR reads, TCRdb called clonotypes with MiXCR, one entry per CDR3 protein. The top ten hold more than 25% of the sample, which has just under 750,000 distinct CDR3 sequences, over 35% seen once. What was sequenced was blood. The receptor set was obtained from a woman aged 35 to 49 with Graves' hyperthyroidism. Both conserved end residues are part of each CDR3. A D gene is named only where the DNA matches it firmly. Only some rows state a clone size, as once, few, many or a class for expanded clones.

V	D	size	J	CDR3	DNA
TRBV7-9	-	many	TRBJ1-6	CASSLAQGPNSPLHF	TGTGCCAGCAGCTTAGCTCAGGGTCCTAATTCACCCCTCCACTTT
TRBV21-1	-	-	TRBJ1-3	CASSKLQGSGNTIYF	TGTGCCAGCAGCAAACTACAGGGATCTGGAAACACCATATATTTT
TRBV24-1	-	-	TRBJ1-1	CATSPTTGAAFF	TGTGCCACCAGTCCGACCACAGGAGCGGCTTTCTTT
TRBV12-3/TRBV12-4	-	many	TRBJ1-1	CASSSSRTDWNTEAFF	TGTGCCAGCAGTTCGAGTCGGACAGACTGGAACACTGAAGCTTTCTTT
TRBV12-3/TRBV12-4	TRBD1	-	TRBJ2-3	CASSSWTGGGTDTQYF	TGTGCCAGCAGTTCCTGGACAGGTGGAGGCACAGATACGCAGTATTTT
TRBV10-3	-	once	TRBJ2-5	CAISLLGTQYF	TGTGCCATCAGTCTACTAGGGACCCAGTACTTC
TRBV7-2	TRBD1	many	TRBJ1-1	CASSLSTGFTEAFF	TGTGCCAGCAGCTTATCGACAGGGTTTACTGAAGCTTTCTTT
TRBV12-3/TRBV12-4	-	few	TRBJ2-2	CASSFPGLGTGELFF	TGTGCCAGCAGTTTCCCAGGGCTGGGCACCGGGGAGCTGTTTTTT
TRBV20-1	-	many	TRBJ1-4	CSARPITNEKLFF	TGCAGTGCTAGACCGATCACTAATGAAAAACTGTTTTTT
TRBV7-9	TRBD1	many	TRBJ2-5	CASSLDEGTGYPRETQYF	TGTGCCAGCAGCTTAGACGAGGGGACAGGCTACCCTCGCGAGACCCAGTACTTC
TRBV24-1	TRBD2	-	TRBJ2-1	CATSDLPGGPDEQFF	TGTGCCACCAGTGATCTACCGGGGGGGCCTGATGAGCAGTTCTTC
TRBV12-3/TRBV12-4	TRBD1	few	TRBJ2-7	CASSLWRGQGSSYEQYF	TGTGCCAGCAGTTTATGGCGGGGACAGGGAAGCTCCTACGAGCAGTACTTC
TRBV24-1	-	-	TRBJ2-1	CATVRYREASYNEQFF	TGTGCCACCGTCAGATACAGGGAGGCATCCTACAATGAGCAGTTCTTC
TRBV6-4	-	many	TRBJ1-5	CASSDTGVDQPQHF	TGTGCCAGCAGTGACACCGGGGTGGATCAGCCCCAGCATTTT
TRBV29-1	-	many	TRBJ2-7	CSVTGGDSYEQYF	TGCAGCGTTACAGGGGGGGACTCCTACGAGCAGTACTTC
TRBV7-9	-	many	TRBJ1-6	CASSFGPGNSPLHF	TGTGCCAGCAGCTTCGGACCAGGGAATTCACCCCTCCACTTT
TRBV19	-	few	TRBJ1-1	CASSIPVRYLSYTEAFF	TGTGCCAGTAGTATCCCCGTAAGGTACTTATCCTACACTGAAGCTTTCTTT
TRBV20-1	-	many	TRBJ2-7	CSAVGQPYEQYF	TGCAGTGCAGTGGGCCAGCCCTACGAGCAGTACTTC